What follows are 28 T cell receptor beta chains derived from one specimen sequenced in a study of T-cell reconstitution after alpha-beta-depleted transplantation in children. A library of TCRbeta sequences, prepared with unique molecular identifiers, was generated. TCRdb ran MiXCR on the PCR reads and lists one entry per CDR3 protein. Of about 360,000 distinct CDR3 sequences listed, 13% are singletons. Here the sequenced sample was PBMCs, taken from the stem cell graft. These receptors were obtained from a human donor who donated a stem cell graft to a child with Fanconi anemia.

This clonotype was counted only a few times. J is TRBJ2-1 and V is TRBV25-1, with 10 bases fitting TRBD2. The V and J ends lost 4 bases and 7 bases, in that order; junction bases with no gene match: 4. The germline CDR1 and CDR2 sequences are MGHDK and SYGVNS. The CDR3 has 14 residues. CDR3 region: CASSVSGGRNEQFF. The CDR3 DNA reads as TGTGCCAGCAGTGTTAGCGGGGGGAGGAATGAGCAGTTCTTC. Full variable domain (missing parts from reference TRBV25-1 and TRBJ2-1): EADIYQTPRYLVIGTGKKITLECSQTMGHDKMYWYQQDPGMELHLIHYSYGVNSTEKGDLSSESTVSRIRTEHFPLTLESARPSHTSQYLCASSVSGGRNEQFFGPGTRLTVL.

The V and J genes are TRBV6-1 and TRBJ1-6; D not certain. The V gene's germline CDR1 is MNHNS and CDR2 SASEGT. Trimming removed 6 bases from V and 5 bases from J, with 11 bases in between. The CDR3 sequence is 14 residues long. CDR3 in amino acids: CASRRAPDNSPLHF. CDR3 coding DNA: TGTGCCAGCAGAAGGGCCCCGGATAATTCACCCCTCCACTTT.

This clonotype occurred many times. The genes are TRBV28 and TRBJ2-3; D not certain. The CDR3 is made up of 15 amino acids. V was shortened by 2 bases and J by 0 bases, with 9 bases between the two germline ends. CDR1 and CDR2 from the germline V gene are MDHEN and SYDVKM. CDR3 protein: CASSLDVTSTDTQYF. The CDR3 DNA sequence: TGTGCCAGCAGTTTAGACGTAACTAGCACAGATACGCAGTATTTT.

This clonotype has ten or more counts. The chain uses TRBV5-6 and TRBJ2-3, with a weak D call TRBD1 (6 bases). Germline V gene data show CDR1 as SGHDT and CDR2 as YYEEEE. There are 12 residues in the CDR3. Trimming left V 4 bases short and J 5 bases short, with 8 bases between. This CDR3 is CASSRQVDTQYF. DNA for the CDR3: TGTGCCAGCAGCAGACAGGTAGATACGCAGTATTTT.

Only a few counts were recorded for this clonotype. This chain connects TRBV5-1 to TRBJ2-7; 12 bases fit TRBD1. This CDR3 is built from 14 residues. Germline V lookup: CDR1 SGHRS, CDR2 YFSETQ. V trimming: 4 bases; J trimming: 6 bases; junction bases outside the gene matches: 5. Here the CDR3 DNA reads TGCGCCAGCAGCCCCGGGACAGGGGGCGGCGAGCAGTACTTC. It codes for CASSPGTGGGEQYF.

The V gene is TRBV5-1, the J gene TRBJ1-1; 9 bases are a match to TRBD1. Per the germline V gene, CDR1 is SGHRS and CDR2 is YFSETQ. The trim removed 3 bases at V and 5 bases at J, leaving 2 bases unmatched. This CDR3 region has 13 residues. The CDR3 region has the DNA TGCGCCAGCAGCTGGGACAGGGAGACTGAAGCTTTCTTT. It translates to CASSWDRETEAFF.

The CDR3 reads CATSTSPDGNTEAFF. The CDR3 DNA reads TGTGCCACCAGCACTAGTCCTGACGGAAACACTGAAGCTTTCTTT. This chain uses TRBV15 with TRBJ1-1; D is ambiguous. The CDR3 sequence is 15 residues long. From germline, CDR1 is LNHNV and CDR2 YYDKDF (reference sequence). V was trimmed by 4 bases and J by 2 bases, leaving 14 bases between them.

This clonotype was recorded many times. The chain combines TRBV5-1 with TRBJ2-7; TRBD1 agrees at 7 bases. This CDR3 comprises 15 residues. Losses at the gene ends were 4 bases for V and 4 bases for J; bases not matched to a gene: 11. The germline CDR1 and CDR2 sequences are SGHRS and YFSETQ. In DNA, the CDR3 is TGCGCCAGCAGCGTGGATCGTACAGGGGAATACGAGCAGTACGTC. Protein sequence: CASSVDRTGEYEQYV.

This clonotype came up a few times. The J gene is TRBJ1-5, the V gene TRBV12-3 or TRBV12-4; perhaps TRBD1 as D (6 bases). Trimming removed 6 bases from V and 1 base from J, with 10 bases in between. The CDR3 has 14 amino acids. The CDR3 region is CASRPDRSNQPQHF. The CDR3 nucleotides are TGTGCCAGCAGGCCCGACAGGAGCAATCAGCCCCAGCATTTT.

This clonotype was observed at least ten times. The chain combines TRBV7-9 with TRBJ2-1, with 9 bases identical to TRBD2. The CDR3 consists of 16 residues. The V gene end was trimmed by 3 bases and the J gene end by 8 bases; junction bases not matched to a gene: 11. Germline V CDR1 and CDR2: SEHNR, FQNEAQ (reference sequence). The CDR3 coding sequence is TGTGCCAGCAGCTTCTACGCGGGGGGGCCTAAGGATGAGCAGTTCTTC. It specifies CASSFYAGGPKDEQFF.

CDR3 residues: CSAAQGATEAFF. The CDR3 DNA sequence: TGCAGTGCGGCACAGGGGGCCACTGAAGCTTTCTTT. The chain has TRBV20-1 and TRBJ1-1; TRBD1 agrees at 9 bases. Germline CDR1 reads DFQATT; CDR2 reads SNEGSKA (reference sequence). J lost 4 bases, V lost 6 bases, and 3 bases had no gene match. This CDR3 is built from 12 residues.

This clonotype was detected a few times. This chain connects TRBV5-1 to TRBJ2-3, with TRBD1 as a possible D gene (5 bases). V dropped 4 bases and J dropped 2 bases, with 11 bases sitting between them. The CDR3 contains 14 residues. Per germline, CDR1 SGHRS and CDR2 YFSETQ. CDR3 coding DNA: TGCGCCAGCAGCGAAGGGGATATCACAGATACGCAGTATTTT. This gives the protein CASSEGDITDTQYF. Looking up the rest from reference TRBV5-1 and TRBJ2-3 gives the full variable domain: KAGVTQTPRYLIKTRGQQVTLSCSPISGHRSVSWYQQTPGQGLQFLFEYFSETQRNKGNFPGRFSGRQFSNSRSEMNVSTLELGDSALYLCASSEGDITDTQYFGPGTRLTVL.

The chain is built from TRBV4-3 and TRBJ1-2; tentatively, D is TRBD1 (6 bases). The CDR3 runs to 13 residues. Germline CDR1 is LGHNA and CDR2 is YSLEER. V lost 5 bases and J 8 bases, leaving 15 bases between the germline ends. CDR3 bases: TGCGCCAGCAGCTCACCACAGGGACGCGGCTACACCTTC. This sequence encodes CASSSPQGRGYTF.

This clonotype was seen more than once but under ten times. The chain employs TRBV7-2 and TRBJ2-1; D gene ambiguous. The CDR3 extends over 15 amino acids. Germline-derived CDR1 and CDR2 are SGHTA and FQGNSA. The V end lost 5 bases, the J end lost 3 bases, and 14 bases lay between the germline ends. For the CDR3, the DNA is TGTGCCAGCAGCACCCGTAAAGGGCTCTACAATGAGCAGTTCTTC. Translated, it gives CASSTRKGLYNEQFF.

In this sample, this clonotype turned up a few times. This chain uses TRBV6-1 with TRBJ1-1; 8 bases fit TRBD1. CDR1 and CDR2 (germline): MNHNS, SASEGT. Trimming cost V 2 bases and J 5 bases; bases outside gene matches: 7. This CDR3 has 15 amino acids. The CDR3 spells CASSEPGGGFTEAFF. The CDR3 nucleotides are TGTGCCAGCAGTGAACCAGGGGGCGGGTTTACTGAAGCTTTCTTT.

This clonotype occurred a few times. The gene calls are TRBV6-5 and TRBJ2-3; a possible D gene is TRBD1 (6 bases). Trimming pared 2 bases from V and 8 bases from J, leaving 11 bases between. CDR1 MNHEY and CDR2 SVGAGI come from the germline V gene. The CDR3 spans 13 residues. The CDR3 region is CASSYTDSSTQYF. The CDR3 region has the DNA TGTGCCAGCAGTTACACGGACAGCTCTACGCAGTATTTT.

This clonotype was counted only a few times. The rearrangement links TRBV2 to TRBJ2-7, with 8 bases lining up with TRBD2. Trimming took 10 bases from V and 5 from J; bases not matched to a gene: 10. Germline loops: CDR1 SNHLY, CDR2 FYNNEI. The CDR3 covers 13 residues. CDR3 protein: CAITKRGWHEQYF. The CDR3 DNA is TGTGCCATCACCAAGCGGGGGTGGCACGAGCAGTACTTC.

The rearrangement joins TRBV28 to TRBJ1-5; D is unclear. The CDR3 has 15 residues. The V and J ends lost 2 bases and 1 base respectively, with 9 bases between them. Germline V lookup: CDR1 MDHEN, CDR2 SYDVKM. The CDR3 spells CASSLMAGSNQPQHF. The DNA of the CDR3 is TGTGCCAGCAGTTTAATGGCGGGAAGCAATCAGCCCCAGCATTTT.

The J gene is TRBJ1-2, the V gene TRBV4-3; D ambiguous. With 0 bases removed from V and 4 bases from J, the gap between germline ends came to 12 bases. The CDR3 covers 15 residues. The germline V gene encodes CDR1 LGHNA and CDR2 YSLEER. This CDR3 reads CASSQDRADLYGYTF. The CDR3 nucleotides are TGCGCCAGCAGCCAAGATCGGGCAGACCTCTATGGCTACACCTTC.

V usage is TRBV28 and J usage is TRBJ1-3; a possible D gene is TRBD1 (5 bases). Germline V lookup: CDR1 MDHEN, CDR2 SYDVKM. The CDR3 is 14 amino acids. V was pared by 4 bases and J by 3 bases, with 10 bases between. CDR3 nucleotide sequence: TGTGCCAGCAGTTGGGACTCACTTGGAAACACCATATATTTT. Translating it yields CASSWDSLGNTIYF.

The CDR3 is CASSLSPATNTEAFF. The CDR3 DNA reads as TGTGCCAGCAGCTTATCGCCAGCAACGAACACTGAAGCTTTCTTT. This chain uses TRBV7-2 with TRBJ1-1; D gene uncertain. Germline values: CDR1 SGHTA, CDR2 FQGNSA. Between the trimmed V and J ends, which lost 2 bases and 1 base, there was a span of 11 bases. The CDR3 covers 15 residues.

The CDR3 DNA follows: TGCAGTGCTAGAGAGTCATTAGCGCTGTGGTTCTCCAAAGAGACCCAGTACTTC. This sequence encodes CSARESLALWFSKETQYF. The chain uses TRBV20-1 and TRBJ2-5; possible D gene TRBD2, 5 bases. CDR1 and CDR2 (germline): DFQATT, SNEGSKA (reference sequence). Trimming shortened V by 0 bases and J by 3 bases, and 23 bases separated the two germline ends. This CDR3 has 18 residues.

This clonotype was counted ten times or more. The genes are TRBV5-1 and TRBJ2-6; D tentatively reads TRBD1 or TRBD2 (5 bases each). The V end was cut by 2 bases, the J end by 4 bases, with 16 bases between. Germline values: CDR1 SGHRS, CDR2 YFSETQ. The CDR3 extends over 17 amino acids. The CDR3: CASSFSSGSNGANVLTF. For the CDR3, the DNA is TGCGCCAGCAGCTTTTCATCAGGGAGTAACGGGGCCAACGTCCTGACTTTC.

The chain uses TRBV15 and TRBJ2-4, with D possibly called TRBD1 or TRBD2 (5 bases each). CDR3 size: 14 residues. Germline V gene sequence: CDR1 LNHNV, CDR2 YYDKDF (reference sequence). V lost 1 base to trimming and J lost 6 bases, with 10 bases between them. CDR3 loop: CATSRGDPSNIQYF. As DNA, the CDR3 is TGTGCCACCAGCAGAGGGGACCCGTCAAACATTCAGTACTTC.

The genes are TRBV6-1 and TRBJ1-2, with a possible D match to TRBD1 (5 bases). The CDR3 sequence is 14 residues long. Looked up from germline, CDR1 is MNHNS and CDR2 is SASEGT. V was shortened by 6 bases and J by 5 bases, with 16 bases between the two germline ends. For the CDR3, the DNA is TGTGCCAGCAGCCCCACAAGGGACCTGTATGGCTACACCTTC. Protein: CASSPTRDLYGYTF.

This clonotype was observed at least ten times. This chain joins TRBV11-2 and TRBJ2-1; 7 bases match TRBD2. This CDR3 has 15 amino acids. Germline CDR1 is SGHAT and CDR2 is FQNNGV. V trimming: 4 bases; J trimming: 4 bases; junction bases outside the gene matches: 7. CDR3 in DNA: TGTGCCAGCAGCTCAGCGGTTAGCGGGTACAATGAGCAGTTCTTC. It encodes CASSSAVSGYNEQFF.

This clonotype was seen ten or more times. DNA for the CDR3: TGTGCCAGCAGACAGCAAGAGACCCAGTACTTC. Its protein product is CASRQQETQYF. The chain recombines TRBV3-1 with TRBJ2-5; D gene unclear. The V and J ends lost 6 bases and 2 bases respectively, with 4 bases between them. This CDR3 spans 11 amino acids. CDR1 and CDR2 from the germline V gene are LGHDT and YNNKEL (reference sequence).

The rearrangement joins TRBV7-2 to TRBJ2-3, with D hard to call. Germline loops: CDR1 SGHTA, CDR2 FQGNSA. V was clipped by 3 bases and J by 2 bases, with 9 bases between them. This CDR3 has 14 residues. The CDR3 DNA is TGTGCCAGCAGCTTGGGTTTTACCACAGATACGCAGTATTTT. Its protein product is CASSLGFTTDTQYF.